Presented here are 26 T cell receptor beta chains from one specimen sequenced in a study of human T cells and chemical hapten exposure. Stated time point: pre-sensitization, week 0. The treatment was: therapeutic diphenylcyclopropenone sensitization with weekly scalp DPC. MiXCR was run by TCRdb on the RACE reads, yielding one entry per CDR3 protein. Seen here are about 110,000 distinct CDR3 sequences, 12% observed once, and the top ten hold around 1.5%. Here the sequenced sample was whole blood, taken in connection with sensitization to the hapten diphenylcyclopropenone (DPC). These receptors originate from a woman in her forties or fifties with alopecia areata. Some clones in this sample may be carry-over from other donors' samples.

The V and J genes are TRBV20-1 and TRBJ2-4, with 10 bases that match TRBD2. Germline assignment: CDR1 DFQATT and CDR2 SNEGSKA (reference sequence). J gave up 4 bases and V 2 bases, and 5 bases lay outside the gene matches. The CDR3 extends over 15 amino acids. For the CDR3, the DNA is TGCAGTGCTAGACCTAGCGGGGGTTCTAAAAACATTCAGTACTTC. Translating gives CSARPSGGSKNIQYF.

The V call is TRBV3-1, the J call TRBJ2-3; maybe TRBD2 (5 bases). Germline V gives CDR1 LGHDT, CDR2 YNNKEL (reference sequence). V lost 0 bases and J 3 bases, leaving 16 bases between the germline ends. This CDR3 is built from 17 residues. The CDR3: CASSQDGPSFRTDTQYF. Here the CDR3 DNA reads TGTGCCAGCAGCCAAGATGGGCCTAGCTTCAGAACAGATACGCAGTATTTT.

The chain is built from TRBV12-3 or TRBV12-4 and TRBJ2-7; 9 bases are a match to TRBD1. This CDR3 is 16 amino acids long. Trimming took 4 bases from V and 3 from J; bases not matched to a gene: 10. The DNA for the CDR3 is TGTGCCAGCAGTTCCATCCGACAGGGGGTAGGCTACGAGCAGTACTTC. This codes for CASSSIRQGVGYEQYF.

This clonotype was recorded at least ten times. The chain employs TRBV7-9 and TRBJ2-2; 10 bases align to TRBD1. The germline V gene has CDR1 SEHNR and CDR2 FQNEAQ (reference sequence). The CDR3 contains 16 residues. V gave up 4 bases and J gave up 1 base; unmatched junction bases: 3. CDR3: CASSSDRGLNTGELFF. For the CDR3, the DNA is TGTGCCAGCAGCTCGGACAGGGGGTTGAACACCGGGGAGCTGTTTTTT.

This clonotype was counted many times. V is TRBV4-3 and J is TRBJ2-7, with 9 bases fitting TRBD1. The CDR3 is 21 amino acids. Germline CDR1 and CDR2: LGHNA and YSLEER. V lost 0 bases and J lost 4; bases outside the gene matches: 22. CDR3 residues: CASSQDPPLQTGTGNRYEQYF. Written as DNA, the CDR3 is TGCGCCAGCAGCCAAGATCCACCCTTGCAAACCGGGACAGGGAATAGGTACGAGCAGTACTTC.

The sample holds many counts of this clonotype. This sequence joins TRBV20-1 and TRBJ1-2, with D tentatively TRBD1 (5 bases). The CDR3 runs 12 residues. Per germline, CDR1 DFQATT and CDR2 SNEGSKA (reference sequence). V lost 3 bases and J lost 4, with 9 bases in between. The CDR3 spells CSASEGPYGYTF. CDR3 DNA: TGCAGTGCTAGTGAGGGGCCCTATGGCTACACCTTC.

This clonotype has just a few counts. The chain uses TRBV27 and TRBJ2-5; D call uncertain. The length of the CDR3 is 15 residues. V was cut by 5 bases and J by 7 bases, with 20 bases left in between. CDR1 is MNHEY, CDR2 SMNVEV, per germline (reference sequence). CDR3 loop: CASSPSDPPWGTQYF. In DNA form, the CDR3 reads TGTGCCAGCAGTCCCTCTGACCCTCCGTGGGGGACCCAGTACTTC.

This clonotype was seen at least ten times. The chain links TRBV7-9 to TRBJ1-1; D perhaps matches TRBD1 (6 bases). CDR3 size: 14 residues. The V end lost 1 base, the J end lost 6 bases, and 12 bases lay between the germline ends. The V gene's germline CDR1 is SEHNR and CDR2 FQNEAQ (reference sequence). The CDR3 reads CASSLGAGGPEAFF. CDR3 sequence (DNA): TGTGCCAGCAGCTTAGGAGCCGGGGGCCCTGAAGCTTTCTTT.

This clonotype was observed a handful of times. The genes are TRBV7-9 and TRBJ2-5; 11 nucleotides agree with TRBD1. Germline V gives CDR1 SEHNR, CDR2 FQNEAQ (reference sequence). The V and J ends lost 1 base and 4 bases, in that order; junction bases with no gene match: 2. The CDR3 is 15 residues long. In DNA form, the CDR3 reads TGTGCCAGCAGCTTAGGGACAGGGGGCGTAGAGACCCAGTACTTC. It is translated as CASSLGTGGVETQYF.

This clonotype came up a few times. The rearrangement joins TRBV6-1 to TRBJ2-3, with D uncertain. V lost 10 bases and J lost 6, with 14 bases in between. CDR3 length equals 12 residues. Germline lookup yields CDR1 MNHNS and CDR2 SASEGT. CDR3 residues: CATRHDRDTQYF. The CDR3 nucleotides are TGTGCCACCCGACACGACCGGGATACGCAGTATTTT.

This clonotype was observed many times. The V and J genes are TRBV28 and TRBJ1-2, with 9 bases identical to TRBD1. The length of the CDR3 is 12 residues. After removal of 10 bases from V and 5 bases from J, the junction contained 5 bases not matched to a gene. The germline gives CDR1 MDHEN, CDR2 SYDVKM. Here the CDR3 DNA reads TGTGCCACTACACAGGGGGCATATGGCTACACCTTC. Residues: CATTQGAYGYTF.

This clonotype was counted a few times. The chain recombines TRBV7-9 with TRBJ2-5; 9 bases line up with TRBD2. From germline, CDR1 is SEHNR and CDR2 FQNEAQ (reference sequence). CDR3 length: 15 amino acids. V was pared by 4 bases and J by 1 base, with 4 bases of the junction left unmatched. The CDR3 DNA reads TGTGCCAGCAGCTCACAGACTAGCGGCCAAGAGACCCAGTACTTC. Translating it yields CASSSQTSGQETQYF.

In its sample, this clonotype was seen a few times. This CDR3 is CASSPELGAGELFF. As DNA, the CDR3 is TGTGCCAGCAGCCCCGAATTGGGTGCCGGGGAGCTGTTTTTT. The chain joins TRBV14 to TRBJ2-2, with no clear D. The CDR3 has 14 residues. Deletions cut 4 bases from V and 6 bases from J, with 12 bases between. CDR1 and CDR2 from the germline V gene are SGHDN and FVKESK.

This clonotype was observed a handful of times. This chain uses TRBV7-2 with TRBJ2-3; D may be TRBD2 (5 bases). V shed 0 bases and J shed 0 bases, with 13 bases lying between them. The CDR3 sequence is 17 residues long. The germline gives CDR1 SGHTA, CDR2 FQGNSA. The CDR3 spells CASSLAHLAASTDTQYF. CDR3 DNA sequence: TGTGCCAGCAGCTTAGCGCACCTAGCAGCTAGCACAGATACGCAGTATTTT. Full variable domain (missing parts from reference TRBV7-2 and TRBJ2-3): GAGVSQSPSNKVTEKGKDVELRCDPISGHTALYWYRQSLGQGLEFLIYFQGNSAPDKSGLPSDRFSAERTGGSVSTLTIQRTQQEDSAVYLCASSLAHLAASTDTQYFGPGTRLTVL.

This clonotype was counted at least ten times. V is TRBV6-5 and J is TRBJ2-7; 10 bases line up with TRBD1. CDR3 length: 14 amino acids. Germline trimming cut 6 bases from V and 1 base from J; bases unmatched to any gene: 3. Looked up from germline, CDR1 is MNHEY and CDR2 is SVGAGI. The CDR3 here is CASRRDRGSYEQYF. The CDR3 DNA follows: TGTGCCAGCAGGCGGGACAGGGGATCCTACGAGCAGTACTTC.

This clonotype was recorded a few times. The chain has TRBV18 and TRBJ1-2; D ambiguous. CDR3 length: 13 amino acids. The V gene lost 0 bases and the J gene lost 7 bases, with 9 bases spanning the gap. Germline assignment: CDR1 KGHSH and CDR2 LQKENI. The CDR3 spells CASSPPGRSGYTF. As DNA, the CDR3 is TGTGCCAGCTCACCACCGGGCAGGAGTGGCTACACCTTC.

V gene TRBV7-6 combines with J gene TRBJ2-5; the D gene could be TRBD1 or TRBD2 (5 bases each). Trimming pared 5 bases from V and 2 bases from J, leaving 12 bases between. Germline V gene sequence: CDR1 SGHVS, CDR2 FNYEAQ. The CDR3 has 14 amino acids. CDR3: CASSLGETQETQYF. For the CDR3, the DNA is TGTGCCAGCAGCCTAGGGGAGACGCAAGAGACCCAGTACTTC.

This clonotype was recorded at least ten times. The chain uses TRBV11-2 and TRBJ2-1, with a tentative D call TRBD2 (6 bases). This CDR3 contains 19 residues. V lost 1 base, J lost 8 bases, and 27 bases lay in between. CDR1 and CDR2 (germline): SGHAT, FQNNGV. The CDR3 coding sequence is TGTGCCAGCAGCTTAGGATCGTACAGCTGGTCCGGGACTCCCGATGAGCAGTTCTTC. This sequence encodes CASSLGSYSWSGTPDEQFF.

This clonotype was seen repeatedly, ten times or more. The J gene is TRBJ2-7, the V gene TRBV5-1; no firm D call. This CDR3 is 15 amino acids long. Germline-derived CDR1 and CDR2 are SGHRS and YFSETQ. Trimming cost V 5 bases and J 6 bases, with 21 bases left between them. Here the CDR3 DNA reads TGCGCCAGCAGATCAGAGGTGGGGTATTCGACCGAGCAGTACTTC. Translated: CASRSEVGYSTEQYF.

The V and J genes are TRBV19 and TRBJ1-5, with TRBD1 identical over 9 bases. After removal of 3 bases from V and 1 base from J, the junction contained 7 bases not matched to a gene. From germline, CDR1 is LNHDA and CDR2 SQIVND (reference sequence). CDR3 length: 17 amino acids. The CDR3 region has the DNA TGTGCCAGTAGTATCGGACAGGGGCGGAAAAGCAATCAGCCCCAGCATTTT. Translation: CASSIGQGRKSNQPQHF.

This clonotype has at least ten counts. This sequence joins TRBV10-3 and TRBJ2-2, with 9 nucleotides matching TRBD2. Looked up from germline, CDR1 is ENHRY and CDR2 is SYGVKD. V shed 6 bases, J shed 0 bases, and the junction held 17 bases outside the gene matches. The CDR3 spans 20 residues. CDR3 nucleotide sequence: TGTGCCATCAGCCCCCGAGGGGTTATGGCTAGCGGGGCGAACACCGGGGAGCTGTTTTTT. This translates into CAISPRGVMASGANTGELFF.

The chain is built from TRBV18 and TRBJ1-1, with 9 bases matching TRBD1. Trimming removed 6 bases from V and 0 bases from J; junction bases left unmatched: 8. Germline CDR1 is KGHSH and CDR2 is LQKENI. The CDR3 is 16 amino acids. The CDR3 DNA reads TGTGCCAGCTCTACGGACAGGGGACCCATGAACACTGAAGCTTTCTTT. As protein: CASSTDRGPMNTEAFF.

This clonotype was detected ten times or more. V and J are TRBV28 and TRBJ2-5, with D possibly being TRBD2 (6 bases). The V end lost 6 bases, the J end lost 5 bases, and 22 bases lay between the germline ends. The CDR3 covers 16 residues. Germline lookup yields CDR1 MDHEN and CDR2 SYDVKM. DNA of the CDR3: TGTGCCAGCAGCCCTATCGTTCGGGAGTCTATGGAGACCCAGTACTTC. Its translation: CASSPIVRESMETQYF.

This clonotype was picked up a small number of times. DNA for the CDR3: TGCGCCAGCAGCTTGTCACAGTACACAGATACGCAGTATTTT. Translation gives CASSLSQYTDTQYF. The rearrangement uses TRBV5-1 and TRBJ2-3; D is uncertain. Trimming pared 1 base from V and 2 bases from J, leaving 8 bases between. Germline-derived CDR1 and CDR2 are SGHRS and YFSETQ. CDR3 size: 14 residues.

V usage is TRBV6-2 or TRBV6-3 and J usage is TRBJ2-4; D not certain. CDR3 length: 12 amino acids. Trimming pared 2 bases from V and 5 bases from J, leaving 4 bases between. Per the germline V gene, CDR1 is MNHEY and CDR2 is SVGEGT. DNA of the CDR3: TGTGCCAGCAGTTACAGTCAAAACATTCAGTACTTC. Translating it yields CASSYSQNIQYF.

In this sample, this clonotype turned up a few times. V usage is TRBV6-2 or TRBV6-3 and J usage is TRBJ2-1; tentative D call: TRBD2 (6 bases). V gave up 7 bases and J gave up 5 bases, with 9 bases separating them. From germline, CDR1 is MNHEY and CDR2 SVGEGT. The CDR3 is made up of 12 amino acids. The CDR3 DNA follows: TGTGCCAGCAAACTAGCCCACAATGAGCAGTTCTTC. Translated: CASKLAHNEQFF.